This entry is about one T cell receptor (beta chain). What it binds is not known. Germline trimming cut 5 bases from V and 4 bases from J; bases unmatched to any gene: 12. CDR3 size: 16 residues. Germline V gene lookup returns CDR1 LGHNA and CDR2 YSLEER. TCRdb used MiXCR to reprocess the 5' RACE reads, holding one entry per CDR3 protein. The table includes 450,000 to 650,000 distinct CDR3 sequences, roughly 13% detected once. The data stem from a study of T cells after yellow fever vaccination. Study-level information: In the case of low-cell-number fractions, SMART-Seq v4 Ultra Low Input was used for preparation. Points from the study as a whole: On re-exposure, the response was weaker but peaked faster, at day 5 versus 15. Some clonotypes were seen in both the CD4 and the CD8 compartments. These made up a small share and likely arose from convergent recombination. Clones that expanded after primary vaccination mostly reappeared after the booster (roughly 95% CD4, 88% CD8).

The receptor comes from a man younger than 40 who received the YFV17D yellow fever vaccine. The chain is built from TRBV4-3 and TRBJ2-5, with 8 positions matching TRBD1. Here the sequenced sample was PBMCs, taken on the day of the yellow fever booster vaccination. CDR3 DNA sequence: TGCGCCAGCAGCGCCCAGGGGGCGCCGGTTGGAGAGACCCAGTACTTC. It translates to CASSAQGAPVGETQYF.